What follows are 22 T cell receptor beta chains derived from one specimen sequenced in a study of blood T cells in healthy people across ages. A second PCR, run for about 7 to 12 cycles, used a sample-barcoded 5' primer plus a J-beta primer mix. TCRdb used MiXCR to reprocess the 5' RACE reads, holding one entry per CDR3 protein. The sample lists approximately 320,000 distinct CDR3 sequences, 25% to 30% occurring once. The specimen was blood. All receptors derive from a woman between 65 and 79 years old in good health.

This chain uses TRBV6-1 with TRBJ2-7; D unclear. From germline, CDR1 is MNHNS and CDR2 SASEGT. Trimming cost V 0 bases and J 2 bases, with 11 bases left between them. The CDR3 has 15 amino acids. CDR3 residues: CASSEAMTAAYEQYF. Here the CDR3 DNA reads TGTGCCAGCAGTGAAGCGATGACCGCCGCCTACGAGCAGTACTTC.

This clonotype has more than one count but fewer than ten. V is TRBV12-3 or TRBV12-4 and J is TRBJ2-7, with 8 positions matching TRBD2. The CDR3 has 14 residues. V was pared by 2 bases and J by 6 bases, with 6 bases of the junction left unmatched. This CDR3 reads CASSLTGGGSEQYF. In DNA, the CDR3 is TGTGCCAGCAGTTTAACGGGAGGGGGGAGCGAGCAGTACTTC.

V and J are TRBV2 and TRBJ1-4; D may be TRBD1 (5 bases). There are 15 residues in the CDR3. Trimming took off 5 bases at V and 8 bases at J, with 18 bases between the two ends. Germline assignment: CDR1 SNHLY and CDR2 FYNNEI. The CDR3 loop reads CASSRGGEGWEKLFF. The CDR3 nucleotides are TGTGCCAGCAGTCGTGGGGGAGAAGGGTGGGAAAAACTGTTTTTT.

The J gene is TRBJ2-1, the V gene TRBV2; 10 bases agree with TRBD2. Trimming removed 5 bases from V and 4 bases from J; junction bases left unmatched: 5. The length of the CDR3 is 15 residues. CDR1 is SNHLY and CDR2 is FYNNEI in the germline V gene. CDR3 bases: TGTGCCAGCAGTCAACTAGCGGGAACTTACAATGAGCAGTTCTTC. It encodes CASSQLAGTYNEQFF. The variable domain in full, completed from reference TRBV2 and TRBJ2-1, reads EPEVTQTPSHQVTQMGQEVILRCVPISNHLYFYWYRQILGQKVEFLVSFYNNEISEKSEIFDDQFSVERPDGSNFTLKIRSTKLEDSAMYFCASSQLAGTYNEQFFGPGTRLTVL.

This chain uses TRBV5-1 with TRBJ2-3, with 11 bases lining up with TRBD2. CDR1 SGHRS and CDR2 YFSETQ come from the germline V gene. Trimming cost V 5 bases and J 6 bases; bases outside gene matches: 8. The CDR3 has 15 residues. The CDR3: CASRRTSGFEDTQYF. DNA for the CDR3: TGCGCCAGCAGACGGACTAGCGGGTTTGAGGATACGCAGTATTTT. The whole variable domain, filled in from reference TRBV5-1 and TRBJ2-3, reads KAGVTQTPRYLIKTRGQQVTLSCSPISGHRSVSWYQQTPGQGLQFLFEYFSETQRNKGNFPGRFSGRQFSNSRSEMNVSTLELGDSALYLCASRRTSGFEDTQYFGPGTRLTVL.

This clonotype was counted only a few times. The gene calls are TRBV24-1 and TRBJ2-5; TRBD2 might be the D (5 bases). Trimming left V 9 bases short and J 3 bases short, with 10 bases between. This CDR3 comprises 12 residues. Looked up from germline, CDR1 is KGHDR and CDR2 is SFDVKD. The CDR3 DNA is TGTGCCACCGGCTCGGAGGAAGAGACCCAGTACTTC. This translates into CATGSEEETQYF.

The table lists this clonotype with many counts. The chain combines TRBV5-1 with TRBJ1-4; 9 nucleotides match TRBD1. The CDR3 runs to 16 residues. The V and J ends lost 2 bases and 8 bases, in that order; junction bases with no gene match: 10. Germline V gives CDR1 SGHRS, CDR2 YFSETQ. The CDR3 nucleotides read TGCGCCAGCAGCTTTACCTCCGGGACAGGGAGCGAAAAACTGTTTTTT. This gives the protein CASSFTSGTGSEKLFF. Combining the CDR3 with reference TRBV5-1 and TRBJ1-4 gives the whole variable domain KAGVTQTPRYLIKTRGQQVTLSCSPISGHRSVSWYQQTPGQGLQFLFEYFSETQRNKGNFPGRFSGRQFSNSRSEMNVSTLELGDSALYLCASSFTSGTGSEKLFFGSGTQLSVL.

This clonotype has a handful of counts. The chain employs TRBV7-2 and TRBJ2-1; possibly TRBD1 or TRBD2 for D (5 bases each). Germline CDR1 SGHTA, CDR2 FQGNSA. V shed 5 bases and J shed 9 bases, with 17 bases lying between them. The CDR3 covers 14 residues. The CDR3 reads CASSINMRGSEQFF. Here the CDR3 DNA reads TGTGCCAGCAGCATAAATATGAGGGGTAGTGAGCAGTTCTTC.

This clonotype has a handful of counts. The chain combines TRBV7-3 with TRBJ2-3; D unresolved. The length of the CDR3 is 14 residues. Germline V CDR1 and CDR2: SGHTA, FQGTGA. Trimming shortened V by 3 bases and J by 2 bases, and 9 bases separated the two germline ends. CDR3 coding DNA: TGTGCCAGCAGCTTTCCCGGTACCACAGATACGCAGTATTTT. As protein: CASSFPGTTDTQYF.

Note on this clonotype: One end of the junction varies from germline; a read error may be responsible. The chain has TRBV7-7 and TRBJ2-7; D may be TRBD1 or TRBD2 (5 bases each). The CDR3 is 19 amino acids. The germline CDR1 and CDR2 sequences are SSHAT and FNYEAQ (reference sequence). Here the CDR3 DNA reads TGTGCTAGCAGCTTAGTTGGGACCAGTACCCGAAAAACCTCCTACGAGCAGTACTTC. Translated: CASSLVGTSTRKTSYEQYF.

Only a few counts were recorded for this clonotype. J is TRBJ2-1 and V is TRBV3-1; a possible D gene is TRBD2 (6 bases). The CDR3 is made up of 14 amino acids. CDR1 is LGHDT and CDR2 is YNNKEL in the germline V gene (reference sequence). V gave up 2 bases and J gave up 5 bases, with 10 bases separating them. The CDR3 protein is CASSQKGGDNEQFF. DNA for the CDR3: TGTGCCAGCAGCCAAAAGGGAGGCGACAATGAGCAGTTCTTC.

The CDR3 here is CASSLTGGFADTQYF. The CDR3 bases are TGTGCCAGCAGTTTAACAGGGGGCTTCGCAGATACGCAGTATTTT. The V gene is TRBV28, the J gene TRBJ2-3; 9 bases map to TRBD1. This CDR3 region has 15 residues. CDR1 is MDHEN and CDR2 is SYDVKM in the germline V gene. Trimming at V came to 2 bases and at J to 4 bases, leaving 4 bases not matched to a gene.

This clonotype was observed many times. This sequence joins TRBV11-2 and TRBJ1-4; D gene ambiguous. The CDR3 runs to 16 residues. The germline gives CDR1 SGHAT, CDR2 FQNNGV. V was trimmed by 2 bases and J by 4 bases, leaving 14 bases between them. CDR3 DNA sequence: TGTGCCAGCAGCTTATCCCCTCGAGGGTTTAATGAAAAACTGTTTTTT. Protein sequence: CASSLSPRGFNEKLFF. Full variable domain (missing parts from reference TRBV11-2 and TRBJ1-4): EAGVAQSPRYKIIEKRQSVAFWCNPISGHATLYWYQQILGQGPKLLIQFQNNGVVDDSQLPKDRFSAERLKGVDSTLKIQPAKLEDSAVYLCASSLSPRGFNEKLFFGSGTQLSVL.

This clonotype was recorded a few times. J is TRBJ2-5 and V is TRBV7-2; 9 bases match TRBD2. Germline trimming cut 4 bases from V and 4 bases from J; bases unmatched to any gene: 7. CDR1 is SGHTA and CDR2 is FQGNSA in the germline V gene. The CDR3 consists of 15 residues. The CDR3 protein is CASSYPAGGRETQYF. The CDR3 DNA reads TGTGCCAGCAGCTATCCAGCGGGGGGCAGAGAGACCCAGTACTTC.

This clonotype was seen a few times. The chain recombines TRBV29-1 with TRBJ2-5, with unresolved D. The J call may be incorrect, as the DNA end agrees better with TRBJ2-7. CDR3 size: 15 residues. CDR1 SQVTM and CDR2 ANQGSEA come from the germline V gene. CDR3 protein: CSVGAGKSGTYEQYF. As DNA, the CDR3 is TGCAGCGTTGGGGCTGGAAAAAGTGGGACCTACGAGCAGTACTTC.

About this clonotype itself: A much larger clone lies one base from this, so it may be a read error. V usage is TRBV20-1 and J usage is TRBJ1-3; D gene uncertain. There are 16 residues in the CDR3. Germline values: CDR1 DFQATT, CDR2 SNEGSKA (reference sequence). Trimming stripped 0 bases from V and 0 bases from J, with 12 bases between. For the CDR3, the DNA is TGCAGTGCTAGAGACAGCCCGACCCTCTCTGGAAACACCATATATTTT. Translation gives CSARDSPTLSGNTIYF.

The chain couples TRBV7-2 to TRBJ2-3, with D tentatively TRBD1 or TRBD2 (5 bases each). Per germline, CDR1 SGHTA and CDR2 FQGNSA. V was shortened by 5 bases and J by 2 bases, with 17 bases between the two germline ends. CDR3 length equals 16 residues. This CDR3 reads CASSPRGTIPTDTQYF. The CDR3 region has the DNA TGTGCCAGCAGCCCGCGTGGGACCATCCCCACAGATACGCAGTATTTT.

This clonotype was recorded many times. CDR3 sequence reads: CSVASPRPSSYEQYF. CDR3 coding DNA: TGCAGCGTCGCAAGTCCCCGCCCCAGCTCCTACGAGCAGTACTTC. V usage is TRBV29-1 and J usage is TRBJ2-7; D is ambiguous. This CDR3 has 15 amino acids. Germline values: CDR1 SQVTM, CDR2 ANQGSEA. Trimming shortened V by 6 bases and J by 0 bases, and 18 bases separated the two germline ends.

This chain joins TRBV5-1 and TRBJ2-3, with 11 bases identical to TRBD2. This CDR3 is built from 15 residues. J lost 6 bases, V lost 3 bases, and 6 bases had no gene match. Germline V CDR1 and CDR2: SGHRS, YFSETQ. DNA of the CDR3: TGCGCCAGCAGCTATAGCGGGAGGGTTGTCGATACGCAGTATTTT. Amino acid sequence: CASSYSGRVVDTQYF.

This clonotype was counted at least ten times. This chain uses TRBV6-6 with TRBJ1-2; 9 nucleotides agree with TRBD1. The CDR3 has 15 residues. CDR1 is MNHNY, CDR2 SVGAGI, per germline (reference sequence). Losses at the gene ends were 2 bases for V and 3 bases for J; bases not matched to a gene: 4. This chain's CDR3 is CASSYPTGGYYGYTF. The CDR3 nucleotides read TGTGCCAGCAGTTACCCTACAGGGGGCTACTATGGCTACACCTTC.

The genes are TRBV7-8 and TRBJ2-6; a possible D gene is TRBD2 (5 bases). V was clipped by 5 bases and J by 0 bases, with 11 bases between them. CDR3 length: 16 amino acids. CDR1 and CDR2 (germline): SGHVS, FQNEAQ. In nucleotides, the CDR3 is TGTGCCAGCAGCACCTATGACTACTCTGGGGCCAACGTCCTGACTTTC. This gives the protein CASSTYDYSGANVLTF.

This clonotype was observed a handful of times. The rearrangement uses TRBV6-5 and TRBJ2-1; TRBD2 matches at 14 bases. Germline V gene lookup returns CDR1 MNHEY and CDR2 SVGAGI. With V trimmed by 9 bases and J by 8 bases, 3 bases remained unmatched. The CDR3 is made up of 13 amino acids. The CDR3 region is CASRTSGRYEQFF. The CDR3 DNA reads TGTGCCAGTCGGACTAGCGGGAGGTATGAGCAGTTCTTC.